The 8 T cell receptor beta chains presented below share a single source sample, sequenced in a study of CD8+ T cells in alopecia areata. Described treatment: oral pan-JAK inhibitor, 5-10 mg twice daily. Following extraction, RNA underwent reverse transcription to cDNA, which served as the sequencing template. Profiling relied on immunoSEQ multiplex PCR, and the TCRdb table lists in-frame clones only, not all of them. The table shows about 200,000 clones, with around two fifths occurring only once. The material sequenced was CD4+ T cells sorted from blood, taken at week 34, from a patient treated with tofacitinib. The receptors stem from a human donor with alopecia areata.

This clone occurred a few times. The CDR3 bases are TGTGCCAGCAGAGCAGGTATTACTGGGGCCAACGTCCTGACTTTC. Protein product: CASRAGITGANVLTF. The chain carries TRBV9 and TRBJ2-6; no reliable D call. The V gene lost 5 bases and the J gene lost 2 bases, with 11 bases spanning the gap. CDR1 is SGDLS, CDR2 YYNGEE, per germline. This CDR3 region has 15 residues. Drawing the rest from reference TRBV9 and TRBJ2-6, the complete variable domain is DSGVTQTPKHLITATGQRVTLRCSPRSGDLSVYWYQQSLDQGLQFLIQYYNGEERAKGNILERFSAQQFPDLHSELNLSSLELGDSALYFCASRAGITGANVLTFGAGSRLTVL.

As DNA, the CDR3 is TGCGCCAGCAGCTTGGTCATCGGGGGGGCCGCAAATACGCAGTATTTT. As protein: CASSLVIGGAANTQYF. The genes are TRBV5-1 and TRBJ2-3; 8 positions agree with TRBD2. Germline V gene data show CDR1 as SGHRS and CDR2 as YFSETQ. This CDR3 comprises 16 residues. J lost 7 bases, V lost 0 bases, and 10 bases had no gene match.

The V and J genes are TRBV5-6 and TRBJ1-2; 8 positions agree with TRBD1. Germline V lookup: CDR1 SGHDT, CDR2 YYEEEE. J was trimmed by 8 bases and V by 4 bases; bases with no gene match: 7. The CDR3 is 13 residues long. The CDR3 bases are TGTGCCAGCAGCCGAGGACAGGGTAGGGGCTACACCTTC. The encoded protein is CASSRGQGRGYTF. Looking up the rest from reference TRBV5-6 and TRBJ1-2 gives the full variable domain: DAGVTQSPTHLIKTRGQQVTLRCSPKSGHDTVSWYQQALGQGPQFIFQYYEEEERQRGNFPDRFSGHQFPNYSSELNVNALLLGDSALYLCASSRGQGRGYTFGSGTRLTVV.

This clone occurred once. The J gene is TRBJ2-3, the V gene TRBV30; no reliable D call. The ends were cut back, 0 bases at V and 5 bases at J, with 9 bases in the middle. The CDR3 is 13 amino acids. CDR1 is GTSNPN, CDR2 SVGIG, per germline (reference sequence). This CDR3 is CAWSVLGEDTQYF. The CDR3 DNA follows: TGTGCCTGGAGTGTACTTGGCGAAGATACGCAGTATTTT.

This clone has only a few counts. The chain employs TRBV27 and TRBJ2-7; D may be TRBD1 or TRBD2 (5 bases each). There are 15 residues in the CDR3. CDR1 and CDR2 (germline): MNHEY, SMNVEV (reference sequence). V was clipped by 8 bases and J by 0 bases, with 17 bases between them. The CDR3 sequence: CASGPRDPPSYEQYF. The CDR3 DNA reads TGTGCCAGCGGCCCCCGGGACCCCCCCTCCTACGAGCAGTACTTC.

The chain carries TRBV7-2 and TRBJ2-1; 10 nucleotides line up with TRBD2. V lost 6 bases, J lost 1 base, and 12 bases stayed unmatched. CDR1 SGHTA and CDR2 FQGNSA come from the germline V gene. This CDR3 is built from 18 residues. DNA for the CDR3: TGTGCCAGCAGAACACCTAGCGGGGGATCACATTCCTACAATGAGCAGTTCTTC. It translates to CASRTPSGGSHSYNEQFF.

The rearrangement uses TRBV29-1 and TRBJ1-1, with 7 bases identical to TRBD1. Germline assignment: CDR1 SQVTM and CDR2 ANQGSEA. The CDR3 contains 12 residues. Trimming cost V 7 bases and J 2 bases; bases outside gene matches: 4. Here the CDR3 reads CSAGQANTEAFF. The CDR3 DNA is TGCAGCGCCGGACAGGCTAACACTGAAGCTTTCTTT.

In this sample, this clone turned up a few times. The V gene is TRBV23-1, the J gene TRBJ1-1, with TRBD1 as a possible D gene (5 bases). TRBV23-1 carries the ORF label, with uncertain function. V lost 6 bases and J lost 6, with 14 bases in between. The CDR3 totals 13 residues. CDR3 in amino acids: CASSLSRQPEAFF. CDR3 coding DNA: TGCGCCAGCAGCCTGAGCCGACAGCCTGAAGCTTTCTTT.